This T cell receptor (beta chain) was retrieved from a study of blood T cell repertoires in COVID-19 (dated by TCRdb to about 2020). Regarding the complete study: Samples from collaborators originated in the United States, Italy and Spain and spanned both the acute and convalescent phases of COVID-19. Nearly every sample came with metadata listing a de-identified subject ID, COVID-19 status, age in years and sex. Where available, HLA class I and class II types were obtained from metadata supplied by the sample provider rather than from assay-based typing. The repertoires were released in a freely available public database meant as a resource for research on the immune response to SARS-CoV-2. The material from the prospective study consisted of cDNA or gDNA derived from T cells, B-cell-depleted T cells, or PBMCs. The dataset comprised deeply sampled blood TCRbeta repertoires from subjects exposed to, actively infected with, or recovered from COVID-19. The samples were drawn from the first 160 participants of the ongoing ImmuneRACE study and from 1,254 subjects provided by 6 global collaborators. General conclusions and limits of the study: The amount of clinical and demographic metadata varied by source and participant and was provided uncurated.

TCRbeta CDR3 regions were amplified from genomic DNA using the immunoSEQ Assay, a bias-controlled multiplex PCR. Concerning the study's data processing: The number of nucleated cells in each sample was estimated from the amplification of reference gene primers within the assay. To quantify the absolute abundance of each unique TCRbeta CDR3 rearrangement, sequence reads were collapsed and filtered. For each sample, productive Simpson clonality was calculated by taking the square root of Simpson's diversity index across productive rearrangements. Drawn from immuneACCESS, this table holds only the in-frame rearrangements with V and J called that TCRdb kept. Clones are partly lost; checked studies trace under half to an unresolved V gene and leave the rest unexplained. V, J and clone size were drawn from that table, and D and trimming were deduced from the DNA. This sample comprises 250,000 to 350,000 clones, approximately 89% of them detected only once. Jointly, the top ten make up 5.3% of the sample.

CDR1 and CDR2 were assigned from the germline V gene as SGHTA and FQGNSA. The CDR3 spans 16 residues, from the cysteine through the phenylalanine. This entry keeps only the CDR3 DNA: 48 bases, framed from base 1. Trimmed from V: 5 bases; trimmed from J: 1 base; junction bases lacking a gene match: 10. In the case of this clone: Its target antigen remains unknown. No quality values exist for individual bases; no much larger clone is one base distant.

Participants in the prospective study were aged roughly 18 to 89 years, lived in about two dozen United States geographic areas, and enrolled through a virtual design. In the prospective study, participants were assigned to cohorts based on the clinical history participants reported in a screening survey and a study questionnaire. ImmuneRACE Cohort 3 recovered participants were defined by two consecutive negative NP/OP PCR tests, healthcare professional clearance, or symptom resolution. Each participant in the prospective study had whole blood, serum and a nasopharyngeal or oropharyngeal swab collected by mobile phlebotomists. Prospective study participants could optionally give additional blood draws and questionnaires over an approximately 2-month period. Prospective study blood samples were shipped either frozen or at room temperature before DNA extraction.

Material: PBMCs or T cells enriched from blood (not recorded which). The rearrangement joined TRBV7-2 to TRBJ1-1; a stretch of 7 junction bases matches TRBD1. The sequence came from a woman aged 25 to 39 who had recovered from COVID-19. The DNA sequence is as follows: TGTGCCAGCAGCCCCCGACAGGGTTCGACGAACACTGAAGCTTTCTTT. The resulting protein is CASSPRQGSTNTEAFF. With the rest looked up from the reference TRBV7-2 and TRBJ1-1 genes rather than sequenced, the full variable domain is GAGVSQSPSNKVTEKGKDVELRCDPISGHTALYWYRQSLGQGLEFLIYFQGNSAPDKSGLPSDRFSAERTGGSVSTLTIQRTQQEDSAVYLCASSPRQGSTNTEAFFGQGTRLTVV.